This entry concerns a single T cell receptor beta chain. This CDR3 contains 13 residues. Germline V gene sequence: CDR1 MNHEY, CDR2 SVGAGI. The V gene lost 6 bases and the J gene lost 2 bases, with 11 bases spanning the gap. Profiled with immunoSEQ multiplex PCR; TCRdb holds only in-frame clones, not every one. The sample lists over 95,000 clones; about 70% were seen once. This record comes from a study of shared clonotypes between healthy human individuals. The chain carries TRBV6-5 and TRBJ2-7, with D perhaps TRBD1 or TRBD2 (5 bases each). The sequencing sample was made of memory CD8+ T cells sorted from blood. Subset meaning: CD45RO+ cells pooled with CCR7-negative TemRA cells. The sequence was collected from a young woman in good health. The CDR3 protein is CASSSRGPYEQYF. CDR3 DNA: TGTGCCAGCAGCTCCCGGGGCCCCTACGAGCAGTACTTC.